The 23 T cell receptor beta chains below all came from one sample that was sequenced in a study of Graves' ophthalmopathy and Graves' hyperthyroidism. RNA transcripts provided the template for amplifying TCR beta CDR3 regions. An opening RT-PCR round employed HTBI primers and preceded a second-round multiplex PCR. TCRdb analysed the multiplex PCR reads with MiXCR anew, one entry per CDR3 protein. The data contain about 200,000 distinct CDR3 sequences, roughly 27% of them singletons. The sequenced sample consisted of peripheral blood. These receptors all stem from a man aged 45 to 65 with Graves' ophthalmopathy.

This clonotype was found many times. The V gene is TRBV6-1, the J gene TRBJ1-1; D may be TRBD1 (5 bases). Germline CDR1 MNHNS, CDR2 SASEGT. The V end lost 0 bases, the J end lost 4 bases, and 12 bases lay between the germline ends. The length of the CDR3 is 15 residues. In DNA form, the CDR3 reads TGTGCCAGCAGTGAAGCCCGGGGCTTGGGCACTGAAGCTTTCTTT. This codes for CASSEARGLGTEAFF.

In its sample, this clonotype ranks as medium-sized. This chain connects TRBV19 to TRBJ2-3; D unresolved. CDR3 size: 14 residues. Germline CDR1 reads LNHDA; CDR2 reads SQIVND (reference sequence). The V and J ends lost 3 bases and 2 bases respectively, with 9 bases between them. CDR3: CASSIVTVTDTQYF. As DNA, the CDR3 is TGTGCCAGTAGTATTGTGACCGTCACAGATACGCAGTATTTT.

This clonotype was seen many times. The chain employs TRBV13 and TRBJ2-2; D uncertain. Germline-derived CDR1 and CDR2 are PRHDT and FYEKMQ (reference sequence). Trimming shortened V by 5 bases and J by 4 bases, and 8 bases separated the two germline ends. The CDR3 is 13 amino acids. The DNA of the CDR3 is TGTGCCAGCAGCCCAGACCCCACCGGGGAGCTGTTTTTT. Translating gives CASSPDPTGELFF. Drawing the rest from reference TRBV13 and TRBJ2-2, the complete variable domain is AAGVIQSPRHLIKEKRETATLKCYPIPRHDTVYWYQQGPGQDPQFLISFYEKMQSDKGSIPDRFSAQQFSDYHSELNMSSLELGDSALYFCASSPDPTGELFFGEGSRLTVL.

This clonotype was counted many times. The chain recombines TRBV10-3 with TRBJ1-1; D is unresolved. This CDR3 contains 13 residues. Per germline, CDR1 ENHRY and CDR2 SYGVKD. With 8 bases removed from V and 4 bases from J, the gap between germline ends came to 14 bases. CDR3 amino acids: CAIFQGRGTEAFF. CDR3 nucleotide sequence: TGTGCCATCTTCCAAGGCCGAGGCACTGAAGCTTTCTTT.

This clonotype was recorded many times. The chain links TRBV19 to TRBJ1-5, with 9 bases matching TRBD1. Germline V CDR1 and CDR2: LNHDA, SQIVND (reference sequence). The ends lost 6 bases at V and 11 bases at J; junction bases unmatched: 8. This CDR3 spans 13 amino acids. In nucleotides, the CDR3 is TGTGCCAGTAGAACAGGGGGCCTACAGGCCCAGCATTTT. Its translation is CASRTGGLQAQHF.

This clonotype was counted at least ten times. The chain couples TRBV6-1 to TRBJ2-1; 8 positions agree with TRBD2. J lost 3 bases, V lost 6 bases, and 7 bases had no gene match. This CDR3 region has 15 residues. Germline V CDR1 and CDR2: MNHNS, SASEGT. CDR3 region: CASSAGSGSYNEQFF. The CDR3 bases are TGTGCCAGCAGCGCGGGGAGCGGGAGCTACAATGAGCAGTTCTTC.

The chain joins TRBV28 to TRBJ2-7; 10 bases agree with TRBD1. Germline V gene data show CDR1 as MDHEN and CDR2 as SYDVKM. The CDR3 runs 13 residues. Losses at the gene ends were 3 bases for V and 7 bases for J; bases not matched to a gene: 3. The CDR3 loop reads CASSLEGQGEQYF. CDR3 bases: TGTGCCAGCAGTTTGGAGGGACAGGGGGAGCAGTACTTC.

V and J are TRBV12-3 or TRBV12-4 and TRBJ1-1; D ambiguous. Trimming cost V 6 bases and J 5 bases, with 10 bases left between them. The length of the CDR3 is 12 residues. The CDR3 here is CASSLIGTEAFF. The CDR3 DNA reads TGTGCCAGCAGCTTGATAGGGACTGAAGCTTTCTTT.

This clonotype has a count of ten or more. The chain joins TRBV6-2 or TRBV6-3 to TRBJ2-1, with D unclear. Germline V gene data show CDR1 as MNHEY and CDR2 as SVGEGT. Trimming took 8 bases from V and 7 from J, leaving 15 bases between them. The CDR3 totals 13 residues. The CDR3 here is CASGRHTQNEQFF. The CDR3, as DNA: TGTGCCAGCGGAAGACACACACAGAATGAGCAGTTCTTC.

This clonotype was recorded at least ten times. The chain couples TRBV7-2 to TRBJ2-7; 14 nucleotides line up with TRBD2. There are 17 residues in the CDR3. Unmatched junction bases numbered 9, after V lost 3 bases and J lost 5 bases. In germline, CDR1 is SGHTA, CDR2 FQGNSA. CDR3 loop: CASSLPMGLAGVHEQYF. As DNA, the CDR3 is TGTGCCAGCAGCTTGCCGATGGGACTAGCGGGAGTCCACGAGCAGTACTTC.

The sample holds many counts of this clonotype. The CDR3 region is CASSDRGLGYTF. The DNA for the CDR3 is TGTGCCAGCAGTGACAGGGGGCTTGGCTACACCTTC. The V call is TRBV28, the J call TRBJ1-2; TRBD1 matches 10 bases. Germline V gene lookup returns CDR1 MDHEN and CDR2 SYDVKM. The CDR3 runs to 12 residues. The trim removed 5 bases at V and 7 bases at J, leaving 1 base unmatched.

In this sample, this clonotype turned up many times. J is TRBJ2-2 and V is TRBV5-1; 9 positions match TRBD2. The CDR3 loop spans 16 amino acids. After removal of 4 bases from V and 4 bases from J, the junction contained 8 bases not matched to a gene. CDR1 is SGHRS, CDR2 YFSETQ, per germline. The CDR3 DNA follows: TGCGCCAGCAGCCTTTTAGCGGGAGAGGCCACCGGGGAGCTGTTTTTT. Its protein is CASSLLAGEATGELFF.

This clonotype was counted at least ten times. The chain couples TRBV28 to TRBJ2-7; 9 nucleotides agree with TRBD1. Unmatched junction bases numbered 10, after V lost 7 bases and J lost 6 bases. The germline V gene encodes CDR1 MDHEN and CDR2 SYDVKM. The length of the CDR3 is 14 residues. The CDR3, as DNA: TGTGCCAGCAAGCTGCCGGGACAGGGTTTCGAGCAGTACTTC. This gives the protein CASKLPGQGFEQYF.

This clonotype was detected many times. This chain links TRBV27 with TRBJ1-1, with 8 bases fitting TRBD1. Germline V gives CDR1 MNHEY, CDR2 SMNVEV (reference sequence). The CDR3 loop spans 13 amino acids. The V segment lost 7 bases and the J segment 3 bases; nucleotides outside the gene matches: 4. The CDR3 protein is CASTDREDTEAFF. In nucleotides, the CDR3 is TGTGCCAGCACGGACAGGGAGGACACTGAAGCTTTCTTT.

The CDR3 nucleotides read TGTGCCAGCAGTTTATATGGAACTAATGAAAAACTGTTTTTT. Translated: CASSLYGTNEKLFF. The chain combines TRBV27 with TRBJ1-4; D is undetermined. This CDR3 has 14 residues. Germline CDR1 reads MNHEY; CDR2 reads SMNVEV (reference sequence). V lost 1 base and J 1 base, leaving 4 bases between the germline ends.

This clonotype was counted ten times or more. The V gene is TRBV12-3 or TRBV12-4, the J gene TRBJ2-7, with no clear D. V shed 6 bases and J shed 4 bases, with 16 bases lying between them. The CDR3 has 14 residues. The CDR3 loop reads CASSPLYGSYEQYF. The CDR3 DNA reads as TGTGCCAGCAGCCCCCTCTACGGCTCTTACGAGCAGTACTTC.

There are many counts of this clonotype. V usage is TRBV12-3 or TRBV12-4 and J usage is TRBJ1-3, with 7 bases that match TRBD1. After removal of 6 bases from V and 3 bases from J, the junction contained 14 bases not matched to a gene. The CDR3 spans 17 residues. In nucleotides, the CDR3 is TGTGCCAGCAGCCCCAGGACAGGCCCGCCATATGGAAACACCATATATTTT. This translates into CASSPRTGPPYGNTIYF.

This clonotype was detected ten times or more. In DNA form, the CDR3 reads TGTGCCAGCAGCCAATTGGGGTCTGAAGCTTTCTTT. Protein sequence: CASSQLGSEAFF. This chain links TRBV3-1 with TRBJ1-1; unclear D gene. This CDR3 is built from 12 residues. The germline gives CDR1 LGHDT, CDR2 YNNKEL (reference sequence). The V and J ends lost 2 bases and 6 bases respectively, with 7 bases between them.

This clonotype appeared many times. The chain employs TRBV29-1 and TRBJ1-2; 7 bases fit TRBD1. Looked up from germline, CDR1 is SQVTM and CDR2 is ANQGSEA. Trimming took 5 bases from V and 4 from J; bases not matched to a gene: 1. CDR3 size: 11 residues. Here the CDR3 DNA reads TGCAGCGTTCGGGACAGCTATGGCTACACCTTC. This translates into CSVRDSYGYTF.

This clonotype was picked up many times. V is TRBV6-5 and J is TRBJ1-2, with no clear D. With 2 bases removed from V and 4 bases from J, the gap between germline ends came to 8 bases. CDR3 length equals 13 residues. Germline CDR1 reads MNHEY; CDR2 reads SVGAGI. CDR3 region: CASSYGQSYGYTF. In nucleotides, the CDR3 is TGTGCCAGCAGTTACGGCCAGTCCTATGGCTACACCTTC.

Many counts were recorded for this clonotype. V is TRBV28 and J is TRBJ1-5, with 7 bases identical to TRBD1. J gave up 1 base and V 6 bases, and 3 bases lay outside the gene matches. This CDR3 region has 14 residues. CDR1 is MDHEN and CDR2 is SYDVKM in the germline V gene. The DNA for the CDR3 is TGTGCCAGCAGACGGGACAGCAGCAATCAGCCCCAGCATTTT. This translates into CASRRDSSNQPQHF.

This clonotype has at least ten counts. CDR3 residues: CASSTSGSNEQYF. The CDR3 bases are TGCGCCAGCAGCACTAGCGGGAGCAACGAGCAGTACTTC. This chain connects TRBV5-1 to TRBJ2-7, with TRBD2 identical over 11 bases. The germline V gene encodes CDR1 SGHRS and CDR2 YFSETQ. This CDR3 is 13 amino acids long. V trimming: 4 bases; J trimming: 5 bases; junction bases outside the gene matches: 2.

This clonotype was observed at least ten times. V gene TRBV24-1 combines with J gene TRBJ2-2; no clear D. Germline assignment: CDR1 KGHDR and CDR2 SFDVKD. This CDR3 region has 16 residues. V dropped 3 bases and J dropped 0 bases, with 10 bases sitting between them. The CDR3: CATSDPGRTNTGELFF. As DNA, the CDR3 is TGTGCCACCAGTGATCCAGGCCGGACGAACACCGGGGAGCTGTTTTTT.